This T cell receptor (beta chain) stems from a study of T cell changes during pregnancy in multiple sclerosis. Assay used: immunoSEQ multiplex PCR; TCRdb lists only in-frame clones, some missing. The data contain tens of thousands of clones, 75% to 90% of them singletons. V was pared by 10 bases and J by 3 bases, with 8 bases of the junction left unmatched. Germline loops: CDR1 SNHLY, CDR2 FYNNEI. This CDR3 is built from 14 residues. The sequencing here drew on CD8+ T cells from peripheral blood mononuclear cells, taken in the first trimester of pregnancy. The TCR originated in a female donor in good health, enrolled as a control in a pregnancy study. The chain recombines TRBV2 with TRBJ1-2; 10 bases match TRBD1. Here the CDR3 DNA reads TGTGCCATAGAGACAGGGGGCGCGGACTATGGCTACACCTTC. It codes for CAIETGGADYGYTF.